The 3 T cell receptor beta chains reported below all come from one sample, sequenced in a study of cytomegalovirus exposure and HLA in healthy donors (dated by TCRdb to about 2017). Receptor libraries were prepared by the immunoSEQ multiplex PCR assay. For the multiplex PCR, a mixture combining 60 forward primers for TCR Vbeta segments and 13 reverse primers for TCR Jbeta segments was used. In TCRdb, the immuneACCESS table is reduced to in-frame sequences with V and J assigned. These tables do not hold every clone; where another copy was compared, an unresolved V gene accounts for under half, and the others remain unexplained. Counted in this sample were more than 90,000 clones; roughly four fifths of them appeared once. Over 0.5% of the sample lies in the top ten. Sequenced sample: PBMCs. These receptors were taken from a man aged 25 to 45 in good health and CMV-seronegative.

The chain is built from TRBV7-3 and TRBJ2-1; a possible D gene is TRBD2 (5 bases). The V end lost 1 base, the J end lost 5 bases, and 15 bases lay between the germline ends. Germline V gives CDR1 SGHTA, CDR2 FQGTGA. This CDR3 region has 16 residues. The CDR3 DNA follows: TGTGCCAGCAGCTTAAGGGTTACTAGTATACACAATGAGCAGTTCTTC. Translation: CASSLRVTSIHNEQFF.

Written as DNA, the CDR3 is TGTGCCAGCAGTTATAAATCCCACAGGGGGCACTACGAGCAGTACTTC. Translated, it gives CASSYKSHRGHYEQYF. The V gene is TRBV27, the J gene TRBJ2-7; 9 bases fit TRBD1. The V segment lost 4 bases and the J segment 3 bases; nucleotides outside the gene matches: 10. The CDR3 is made up of 16 amino acids. Germline V gene data show CDR1 as MNHEY and CDR2 as SMNVEV (reference sequence).

In this sample, this clone turned up a few times. The rearrangement uses TRBV29-1 and TRBJ1-1; 10 nucleotides match TRBD1. Looked up from germline, CDR1 is SQVTM and CDR2 is ANQGSEA. Trimming cost V 7 bases and J 7 bases; bases outside gene matches: 9. The CDR3 contains 13 residues. CDR3 bases: TGCAGCGCCACCCCGGGACAGGGGATTGAAGCTTTCTTT. Protein: CSATPGQGIEAFF.